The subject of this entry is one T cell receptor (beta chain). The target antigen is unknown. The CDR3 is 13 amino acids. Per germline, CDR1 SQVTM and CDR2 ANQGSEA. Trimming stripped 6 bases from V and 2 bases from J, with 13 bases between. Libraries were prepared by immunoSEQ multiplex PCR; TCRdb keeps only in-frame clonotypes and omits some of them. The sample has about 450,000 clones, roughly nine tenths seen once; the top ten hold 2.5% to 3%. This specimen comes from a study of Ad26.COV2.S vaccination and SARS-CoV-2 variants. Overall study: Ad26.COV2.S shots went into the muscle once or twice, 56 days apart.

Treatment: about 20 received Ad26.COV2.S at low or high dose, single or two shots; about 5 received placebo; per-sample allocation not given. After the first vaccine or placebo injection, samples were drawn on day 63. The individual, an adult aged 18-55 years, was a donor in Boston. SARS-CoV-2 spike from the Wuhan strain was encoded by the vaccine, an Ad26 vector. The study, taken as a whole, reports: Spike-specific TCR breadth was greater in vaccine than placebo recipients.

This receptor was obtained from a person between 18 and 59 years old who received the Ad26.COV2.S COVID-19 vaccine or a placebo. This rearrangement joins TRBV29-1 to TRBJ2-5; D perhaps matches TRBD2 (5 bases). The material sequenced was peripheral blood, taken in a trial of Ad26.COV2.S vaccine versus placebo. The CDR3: CSVAPGYQETQYF. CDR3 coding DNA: TGCAGCGTCGCGCCGGGGTATCAAGAGACCCAGTACTTC.